The 20 T cell receptor beta chains in this list originate from one sample, sequenced in a study of tumor and adjacent non-tumor tissue in lung cancer. This sample's RNA came from whole unsorted tissue. TCRbeta libraries were built with three rounds of nested PCR, modified from ARM-PCR. From the multiplex PCR reads, TCRdb called clonotypes with MiXCR, one entry per CDR3 protein. The data contain over 100,000 distinct CDR3 sequences, approximately 82% of them singletons. The sequencing sample was made of lung tumor tissue. These TCRs come from a woman aged 60-75 years with non-small cell lung cancer.

Worth noting for this clonotype: An end of the junction does not agree with germline; a read error may underlie this. The chain combines TRBV20-1 with TRBJ1-2; the match to TRBD1 covers 7 bases. Germline V gene sequence: CDR1 DFQATT, CDR2 SNEGSKA (reference sequence). The CDR3 is 19 amino acids. CDR3 region: CNARDRAGQRKGECYGYIF. DNA of the CDR3: TGCAATGCTAGAGATCGGGCGGGACAGAGGAAAGGAGAATGCTATGGCTACATCTTC.

The chain is built from TRBV6-6 and TRBJ1-1; 9 bases align to TRBD1. V shed 0 bases, J shed 7 bases, and the junction held 6 bases outside the gene matches. Germline CDR1 MNHNY, CDR2 SVGAGI (reference sequence). This CDR3 region has 15 residues. The DNA of the CDR3 is TGTGCCAGCAGTTACTCGGGACAGGGTGGTAATGAAGCTTTCTTT. Translation: CASSYSGQGGNEAFF.

Details on this clonotype: Given a much more abundant clone one base away, this may be a read error. J is TRBJ2-3 and V is TRBV5-4; tentatively, D is TRBD2 (6 bases). V lost 1 base and J 7 bases, leaving 16 bases between the germline ends. CDR3 length: 15 amino acids. Germline V gene data show CDR1 as SGHNT and CDR2 as YYREEE (reference sequence). CDR3 sequence reads: CASSLWVGTQNTQYF. CDR3 nucleotides: TGTGCCAGCAGCTTGTGGGTAGGGACTCAAAATACGCAGTATTTT.

As to this clonotype: Relative to the germline gene, one junction end is altered; a read error may explain this. This chain uses TRBV11-1 with TRBJ1-1, with D possibly TRBD1 on 5 matching bases. Germline V gene data show CDR1 as SGHAT and CDR2 as FQDESV (reference sequence). The CDR3 contains 16 residues. This CDR3 is CASSLSGGLLNTGAFF. The CDR3 nucleotides read TGTGCCAGCAGCTTATCGGGGGGATTATTGAACACTGGAGCTTTCTTT.

This clonotype was seen ten or more times. The chain links TRBV28 to TRBJ2-5; 7 bases match TRBD2. Per the germline V gene, CDR1 is MDHEN and CDR2 is SYDVKM. The CDR3 totals 15 residues. V shed 7 bases and J 4 bases; nucleotides not matched to a gene: 12. CDR3 sequence reads: CASKGFAGDRETQYF. DNA of the CDR3: TGTGCCAGCAAGGGATTTGCGGGAGATCGAGAGACCCAGTACTTC.

This clonotype was counted between two and nine times. The rearrangement joins TRBV28 to TRBJ2-3; D unclear. Germline V lookup: CDR1 MDHEN, CDR2 SYDVKM. The CDR3 is 13 amino acids. The CDR3, as DNA: TGTGACACCAAAGGTGTCGGACCAGTTACGCAGTATTTT. As protein: CDTKGVGPVTQYF.

As for this clonotype: A junction end diverges from the germline sequence, so it may reflect a read error. The chain couples TRBV11-2 to TRBJ2-7; 9 bases fit TRBD2. Germline CDR1 SGHAT, CDR2 FQNNGV. The CDR3 has 15 amino acids. This CDR3 reads CASSYGTSRSYEQYF. The CDR3 DNA follows: TGTGCCAGCAGCTACGGGACTAGCAGGAGTTACGAGCAGTATTTC.

In regard to this clonotype: At one end, the junction sequence differs from germline, possibly due to a read error. The chain links TRBV6-1 to TRBJ1-5; tentative D call: TRBD1 (6 bases). This CDR3 is built from 15 residues. CDR1 is MNHNS and CDR2 is SASEGT in the germline V gene. CDR3 in DNA: TGTACCAGCAGTGAGGTCGACAGGAATCATCAGTCCCAGCATTTT. Translated: CTSSEVDRNHQSQHF.

Worth noting for this clonotype: A single base separates this from a much larger clone, so it may be a read error. The CDR3 reads CSVPQGASHGYTF. CDR3 DNA: TGCAGCGTTCCACAGGGGGCCAGTCATGGCTACACCTTC. The chain joins TRBV29-1 to TRBJ1-2; TRBD1 agrees at 9 bases. V lost 5 bases, J lost 6 bases, and 7 bases stayed unmatched. The CDR3 loop spans 13 amino acids. Germline CDR1 SQVTM, CDR2 ANQGSEA.

Comments on this clonotype: Lacking the conserved final phenylalanine or tryptophan, this CDR3 likely reflects a read error. This chain links TRBV20-1 with TRBJ2-5; perhaps TRBD2 as D (7 bases). There are 13 residues in the CDR3. Germline loops: CDR1 DFQATT, CDR2 SNEGSKA (reference sequence). The CDR3: CNGEGGRGETQYY. CDR3 in DNA: TGCAATGGGGAGGGGGGCCGTGGAGAGACCCAGTACTAC.

This clonotype has just one count. The conserved final phenylalanine or tryptophan is absent from the CDR3, which likely points to a read error. The CDR3 spells CASSPGDRGNSPLHY. The CDR3 region has the DNA TGCGCTAGCAGCCCCGGAGACAGGGGAAATTCACCCCTCCACTAT. The chain carries TRBV4-3 and TRBJ1-6; TRBD1 matches 8 bases. CDR3 size: 15 residues. In germline, CDR1 is LGHNA, CDR2 YSLEER.

This clonotype was observed a few times. This may come from a read error, since a much larger clone is one base off. The chain has TRBV12-3 or TRBV12-4 and TRBJ2-3, with 7 bases matching TRBD1. The CDR3 contains 15 residues. In DNA, the CDR3 is TGTGCCAGCAGTTTCACAGGGGATTACACAGATATGCAGTATTTT. This encodes CASSFTGDYTDMQYF.

This clonotype has only a few counts. The chain has TRBV5-6 and TRBJ1-1, with D maybe TRBD1 (5 bases). The CDR3 consists of 14 residues. Trimming left V 5 bases short and J 4 bases short, with 15 bases between. Germline V lookup: CDR1 SGHDT, CDR2 YYEEEE. CDR3 sequence: CASSIPTGGTEAFF. The CDR3 DNA follows: TGTGCCAGCAGTATACCTACGGGGGGCACTGAAGCTTTCTTT.

About this clonotype itself: A much larger clone sits a single nucleotide away, making a read error possible. This chain links TRBV6-1 with TRBJ2-7, with 7 bases identical to TRBD1. The germline CDR1 and CDR2 sequences are MNHNS and SASEGT. Trimming took 7 bases from V and 5 from J; bases not matched to a gene: 14. CDR3 length: 15 amino acids. CDR3 loop: CASNPPGQKRDEQYF. Here the CDR3 DNA reads TGTGCCAGCAATCCCCCGGGACAGAAAAGGGACGAGCAGTACTTC.

This chain joins TRBV6-1 and TRBJ2-1; weak D call: TRBD1 (6 bases). This CDR3 has 16 amino acids. Germline V lookup: CDR1 MNHNS, CDR2 SASEGT. The CDR3: CDIRMGQEASYNEQFF. The DNA for the CDR3 is TGTGACATCAGGATGGGACAAGAGGCCTCCTACAATGAGCAGTTCTTC.

Of note for this clonotype: Compared with germline, one end of the junction differs, possibly owing to a read error. The chain combines TRBV12-3 or TRBV12-4 with TRBJ1-2, with D possibly being TRBD1 (6 bases). The CDR3 length is 16 residues. The CDR3 protein is CASSAGGTGNPYGSTF. The CDR3 DNA reads as TGTGCCAGCAGTGCTGGGGGAACAGGGAACCCCTATGGCTCCACATTC.

Ten or more counts support this clonotype. The rearrangement uses TRBV13 and TRBJ2-5, with 7 bases matching TRBD1. Germline CDR1 reads PRHDT; CDR2 reads FYEKMQ (reference sequence). This CDR3 has 14 amino acids. V lost 4 bases to trimming and J lost 5 bases; unmatched junction nucleotides: 7. CDR3 loop: CASSSRQGGETQYF. DNA for the CDR3: TGTGCCAGCAGCTCAAGACAGGGTGGGGAGACCCAGTACTTC.

About this clonotype itself: Since no conserved phenylalanine or tryptophan closes the CDR3, a read error is the likely cause. This sequence joins TRBV6-1 and TRBJ1-5, with D tentatively TRBD1 (6 bases). The CDR3 runs to 16 residues. The germline V gene has CDR1 MNHNS and CDR2 SASEGT. V shed 2 bases and J shed 7 bases, with 18 bases lying between them. The CDR3 loop is CASSEHWGAIPQPQHL. The DNA of the CDR3 is TGTGCCAGCAGTGAACATTGGGGGGCCATCCCGCAGCCCCAGCATTTA.

A word on this clonotype: At one end, the junction sequence differs from germline, possibly due to a read error. The genes are TRBV11-2 and TRBJ2-2, with D hard to call. The CDR3 is 16 amino acids. Looked up from germline, CDR1 is SGHAT and CDR2 is FQNNGV. The CDR3 loop reads CACSSVSAAHTGELFF. The CDR3, as DNA: TGTGCCTGCAGCTCAGTATCGGCGGCGCACACCGGGGAGCTGTTTTTT.

As for this clonotype: The CDR3 does not end in the conserved phenylalanine or tryptophan, so this is likely a read error. The V and J genes are TRBV6-2 or TRBV6-3 and TRBJ1-5, with unresolved D. Germline values: CDR1 MNHEY, CDR2 SVGEGT. The CDR3 length is 14 residues. CDR3 sequence: CASSNGLSNRPQHI. For the CDR3, the DNA is TGTGCCAGCAGTAACGGACTTAGCAATCGGCCCCAGCATATT.